This T cell receptor beta chain was profiled in a study of chemoradiotherapy in HPV16-positive cancers (dated by TCRdb to 2021 to 2024). Regarding the research as a whole: Candidate HPV-specific T-cell clones and common TCR motifs were defined by functional T-cell assays performed on cells from a couple of HPV16-positive patients. Whether T-cell immunity against the HPV oncoproteins E6 and E7 changes during chemoradiotherapy and whether survival is affected by this immunity were examined in the study. The candidate HPV-specific TCRs and motifs were subsequently tracked in TCR repertoires obtained from 70 to 95 patients with HPV-related cancers.

The junction shows trimming of 6 bases on V and 1 base on J, plus 9 bases between the germline ends. Reading from cysteine to phenylalanine, the CDR3 counts 14 amino acids. The retained sequence is limited to the CDR3, 42 bases, with the frame set at the first base. CDR1 and CDR2 (LNHNV, YYDKDF) derive from the germline V gene (reference sequence). The library was produced with the immunoSEQ multiplex PCR assay. In its TCRdb copy, this immuneACCESS table keeps in-frame sequences only and misses some clones. Where compared with another copy, unresolved V genes explain less than half of these, and the others have no known cause. The sample records around 8,000 clones, around 64% of which are singletons. Together, the top ten hold more than 20% of the sample. Repertoires were sampled repeatedly over the course of chemoradiotherapy, so clonal expansion could be followed in the tumor microenvironment.

A remark on this clone: Its target antigen remains unknown. No much larger clone is present one base from it, and per-base qualities are unavailable.

Results and caveats for the whole study, not just this receptor: The survival association was reported for HPV16-positive patients, and the functional definition of HPV-specific T cells was derived from only a couple of HPV16-positive patients. Expansion of candidate HPV-specific clones and E7-related TCR motifs was observed in the tumor microenvironment during treatment, whereas no such expansion was observed for non-HPV-specific T cells. In HPV16-positive patients, expansion of HPV-responsive T cells during chemoradiotherapy was found to be associated with improved recurrence-free survival.

This clonotype originated in a human donor with HPV-associated anogenital cancer. Recombination linked TRBV15 to TRBJ2-2; possibly the D gene is TRBD2, per 5 matching bases. The sample was collected from a patient who underwent chemoradiotherapy. Here is the DNA: TGTGCCACCAGGCTCCGGGGGAACACCGGGGAGCTGTTTTTT. This codes for CATRLRGNTGELFF.